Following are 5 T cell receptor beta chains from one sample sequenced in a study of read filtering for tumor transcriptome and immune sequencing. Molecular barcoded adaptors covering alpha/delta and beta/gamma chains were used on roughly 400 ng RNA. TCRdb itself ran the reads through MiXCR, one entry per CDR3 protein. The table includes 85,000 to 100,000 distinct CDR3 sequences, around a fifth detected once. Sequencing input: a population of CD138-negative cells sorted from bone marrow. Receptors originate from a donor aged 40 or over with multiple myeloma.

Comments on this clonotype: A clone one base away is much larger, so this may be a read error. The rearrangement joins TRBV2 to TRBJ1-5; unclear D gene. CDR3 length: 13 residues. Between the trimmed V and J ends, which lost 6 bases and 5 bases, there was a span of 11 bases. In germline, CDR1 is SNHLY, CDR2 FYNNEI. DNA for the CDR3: TGTGCCAGCAGAGTACAGACATATCAGCCCCAGCATTTT. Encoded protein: CASRVQTYQPQHF.

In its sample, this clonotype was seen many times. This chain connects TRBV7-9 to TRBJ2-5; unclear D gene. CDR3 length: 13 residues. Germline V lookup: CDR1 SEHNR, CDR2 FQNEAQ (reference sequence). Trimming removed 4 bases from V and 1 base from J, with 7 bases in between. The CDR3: CASSSGAQETQYF. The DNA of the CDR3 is TGTGCCAGCAGCTCCGGAGCCCAAGAGACCCAGTACTTC.

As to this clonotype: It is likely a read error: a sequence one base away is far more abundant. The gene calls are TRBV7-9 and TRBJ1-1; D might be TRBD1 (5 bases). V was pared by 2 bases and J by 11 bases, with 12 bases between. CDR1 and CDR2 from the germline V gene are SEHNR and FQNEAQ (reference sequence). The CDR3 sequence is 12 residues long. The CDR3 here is CASSLMGGNAFF. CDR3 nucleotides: TGTGCCAGCAGCTTAATGGGGGGTAATGCTTTCTTT.

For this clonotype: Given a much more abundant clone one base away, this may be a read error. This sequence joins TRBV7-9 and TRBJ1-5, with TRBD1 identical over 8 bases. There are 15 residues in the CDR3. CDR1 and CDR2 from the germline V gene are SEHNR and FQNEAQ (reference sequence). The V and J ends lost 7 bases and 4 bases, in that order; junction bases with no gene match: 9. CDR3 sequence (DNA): TGTGCCAGCAACCCTGGGACAGGCACTAATCAGCCCCAGCATTTT. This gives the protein CASNPGTGTNQPQHF.

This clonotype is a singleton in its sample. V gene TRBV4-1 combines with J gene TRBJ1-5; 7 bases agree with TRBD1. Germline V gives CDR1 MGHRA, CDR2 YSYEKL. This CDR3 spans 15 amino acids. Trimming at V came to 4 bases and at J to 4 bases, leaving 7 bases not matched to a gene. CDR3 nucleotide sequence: TGCGCCAGCAGCCGGGACCGGGACAGTAATCAGCCCCAGCATTTT. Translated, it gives CASSRDRDSNQPQHF.